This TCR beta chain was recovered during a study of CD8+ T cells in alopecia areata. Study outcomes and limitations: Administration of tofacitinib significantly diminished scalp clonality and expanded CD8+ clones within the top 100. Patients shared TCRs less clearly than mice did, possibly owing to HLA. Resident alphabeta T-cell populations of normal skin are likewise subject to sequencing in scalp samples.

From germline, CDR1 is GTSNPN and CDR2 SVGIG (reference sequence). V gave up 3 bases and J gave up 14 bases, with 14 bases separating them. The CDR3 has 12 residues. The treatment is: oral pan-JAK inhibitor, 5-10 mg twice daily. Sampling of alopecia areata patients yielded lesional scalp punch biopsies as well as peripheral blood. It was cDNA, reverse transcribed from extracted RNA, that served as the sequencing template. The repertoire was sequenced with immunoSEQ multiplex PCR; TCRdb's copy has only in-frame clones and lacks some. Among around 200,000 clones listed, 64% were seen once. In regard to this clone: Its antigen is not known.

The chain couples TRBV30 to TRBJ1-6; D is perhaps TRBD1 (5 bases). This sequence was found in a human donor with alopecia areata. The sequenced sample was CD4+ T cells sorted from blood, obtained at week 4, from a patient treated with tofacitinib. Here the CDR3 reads CAWSRSSGALHF. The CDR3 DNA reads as TGTGCCTGGAGCCGATCCTCGGGGGCCCTCCACTTT.